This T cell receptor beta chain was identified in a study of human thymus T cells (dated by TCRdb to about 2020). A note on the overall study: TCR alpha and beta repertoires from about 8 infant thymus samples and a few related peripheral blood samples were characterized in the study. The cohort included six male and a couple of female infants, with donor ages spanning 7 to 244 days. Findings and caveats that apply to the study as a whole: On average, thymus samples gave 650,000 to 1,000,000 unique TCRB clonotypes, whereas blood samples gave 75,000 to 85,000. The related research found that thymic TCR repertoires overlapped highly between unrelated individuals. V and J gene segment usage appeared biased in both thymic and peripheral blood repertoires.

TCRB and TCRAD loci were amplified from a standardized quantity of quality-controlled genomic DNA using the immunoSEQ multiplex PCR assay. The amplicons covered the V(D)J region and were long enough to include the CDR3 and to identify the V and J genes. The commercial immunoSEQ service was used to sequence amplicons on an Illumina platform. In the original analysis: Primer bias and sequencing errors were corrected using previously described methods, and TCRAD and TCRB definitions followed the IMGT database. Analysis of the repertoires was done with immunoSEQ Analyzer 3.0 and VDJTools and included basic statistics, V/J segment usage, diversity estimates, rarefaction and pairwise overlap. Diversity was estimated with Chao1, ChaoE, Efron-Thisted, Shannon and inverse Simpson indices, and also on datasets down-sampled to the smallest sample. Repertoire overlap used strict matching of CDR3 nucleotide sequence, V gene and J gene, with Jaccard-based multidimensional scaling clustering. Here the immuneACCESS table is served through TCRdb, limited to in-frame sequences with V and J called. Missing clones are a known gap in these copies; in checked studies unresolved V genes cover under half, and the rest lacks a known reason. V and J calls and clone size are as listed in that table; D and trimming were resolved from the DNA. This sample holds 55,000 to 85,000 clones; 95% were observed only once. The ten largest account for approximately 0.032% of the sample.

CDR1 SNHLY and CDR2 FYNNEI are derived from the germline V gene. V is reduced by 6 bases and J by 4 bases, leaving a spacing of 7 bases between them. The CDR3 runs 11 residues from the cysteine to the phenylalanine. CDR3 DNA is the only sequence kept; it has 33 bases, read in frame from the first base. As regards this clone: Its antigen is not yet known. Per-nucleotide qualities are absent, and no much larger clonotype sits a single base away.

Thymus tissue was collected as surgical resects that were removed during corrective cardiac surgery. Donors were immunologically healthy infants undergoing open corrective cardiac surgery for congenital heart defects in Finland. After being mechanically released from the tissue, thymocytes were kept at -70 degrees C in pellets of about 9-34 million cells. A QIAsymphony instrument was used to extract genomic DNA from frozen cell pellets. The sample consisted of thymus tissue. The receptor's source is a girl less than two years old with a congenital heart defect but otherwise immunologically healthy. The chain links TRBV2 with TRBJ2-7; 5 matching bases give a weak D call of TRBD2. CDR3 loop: CASRREYEQYF. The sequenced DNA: TGTGCCAGCAGAAGGGAGTACGAGCAGTACTTC.